Listed below are T cell receptor beta chains from one sample, sequenced in a study of CD4 T cells in relation to SARS-CoV-2 and coronaviruses. Generated by immunoSEQ multiplex PCR, the TCRdb table keeps only in-frame clones and is missing some. Of 20,000 to 25,000 clones listed, 66% are singletons. Antigens for these TCRs are unknown. The sequencing sample was made of CD4+ T cells from PBMCs, cultured in vitro. Every receptor here comes from a human donor in good health. Each CDR3 is given with its conserved first and last residue. A D gene is named only where the DNA matches it firmly. Only some rows state a clone size, as once, few, many or a class for expanded clones.

TRBD1,.,TRBJ1-5,TRBV18,TGTGCCAGCTCACCACGGACAGGGATTCAGCCCCAGCATTTT,CASSPRTGIQPQHF
TRBD1,medium-sized,TRBJ2-3,TRBV29-1,TGCAGCGTCGGACAGGGAGGCACAGATACGCAGTATTTT,CSVGQGGTDTQYF
.,few,TRBJ1-5,TRBV28,TGTGCCAGCAGGTACTCCGGACAGCTAAATCAGCCCCAGCATTTT,CASRYSGQLNQPQHF
.,.,TRBJ1-5,TRBV2,TGTGCCAGCAGTGTAGGTGCGGGGATGAGCAATCAGCCCCAGCATTTT,CASSVGAGMSNQPQHF
.,once,TRBJ2-2,TRBV11-1,TGTGCCAGCAGCTTGGGGCCCCGGGGATGGGACGGGGAGCTGTTTTTT,CASSLGPRGWDGELFF
.,.,TRBJ2-7,TRBV19,TGTGCCAGTAGTATAGGTGAAGGGTACGAGCAGTACTTC,CASSIGEGYEQYF
.,once,TRBJ2-1,TRBV11-3,TGTGCCAGCAGCTTACACTCTAGCTTCAATGAGCAGTTCTTC,CASSLHSSFNEQFF
.,.,TRBJ1-4,TRBV5-1,TGCGCCAGCAGCTGGGCTGGGAGGGGGTCTAATGAAAAACTGTTTTTT,CASSWAGRGSNEKLFF
.,.,TRBJ2-1,TRBV7-6,TGTGCCAGCAGCTCCAGGGGAGCGGACTCCTACAATGAGCAGTTCTTC,CASSSRGADSYNEQFF
TRBD1,.,TRBJ2-5,TRBV23-1,TGCGCCAGCAGTGCCCGGGACAGGGGGCCTAAGTCCGGGAGTGTTGAGACCCAGTACTTC,CASSARDRGPKSGSVETQYF
.,.,TRBJ1-1,TRBV29-1,TGCAGCGTTGAAGGAGTGTGGCAGGGTGAAGCTTTCTTT,CSVEGVWQGEAFF
TRBD2,.,TRBJ2-5,TRBV9,TGTGCCAGCAGCGTAGGTGTTTTCGGACTAGCGAAAGAGACCCAGTACTTC,CASSVGVFGLAKETQYF
.,.,TRBJ2-7,TRBV3-1/TRBV3-2,TGTGCCAGCAGCCAAGTTTCCTACGAGCAGTACTTC,CASSQVSYEQYF
TRBD2,.,TRBJ2-5,TRBV7-2,TGTGCCAGCAGCTTTCCGGGGGGGCCTGAGACCCAGTACTTC,CASSFPGGPETQYF
.,.,TRBJ1-3,TRBV9,TGTGCCAGCAGCGAGTCCACCCTGAGAAGTGGAAACACCATATATTTT,CASSESTLRSGNTIYF
TRBD2,.,TRBJ2-4,TRBV4-1,TGCGCCAGCAGCCAAGTCCCTAGCGGGCATCTAGCCAAAAACATTCAGTACTTC,CASSQVPSGHLAKNIQYF
.,.,TRBJ2-5,TRBV5-8,TGTGCCAGCAGCCTCCAGGCCCAAGAGACCCAGTACTTC,CASSLQAQETQYF
.,.,TRBJ1-3,TRBV4-2,TGTGCCAGCAGCCAAGCGAGAACAGGGCCCTACTCTGGAAACACCATATATTTT,CASSQARTGPYSGNTIYF
.,.,TRBJ2-5,TRBV7-2,TGTGCCAGCAGCTTAGTGACTAAGGGAGAGACCCAGTACTTC,CASSLVTKGETQYF
.,.,TRBJ1-2,TRBV12-3/TRBV12-4,TGTGCCAGCAGCTTACTTAACTATGGCTACACCTTC,CASSLLNYGYTF
TRBD2,.,TRBJ2-7,TRBV5-1,TGCGCCAGCAGCCCATACGGGGGGGCCTCCTACGAGCAGTACTTC,CASSPYGGASYEQYF
.,.,TRBJ1-1,TRBV6-5,TGTGCCAGCAGTTACGGGCGGACGAACACTGAAGCTTTCTTT,CASSYGRTNTEAFF